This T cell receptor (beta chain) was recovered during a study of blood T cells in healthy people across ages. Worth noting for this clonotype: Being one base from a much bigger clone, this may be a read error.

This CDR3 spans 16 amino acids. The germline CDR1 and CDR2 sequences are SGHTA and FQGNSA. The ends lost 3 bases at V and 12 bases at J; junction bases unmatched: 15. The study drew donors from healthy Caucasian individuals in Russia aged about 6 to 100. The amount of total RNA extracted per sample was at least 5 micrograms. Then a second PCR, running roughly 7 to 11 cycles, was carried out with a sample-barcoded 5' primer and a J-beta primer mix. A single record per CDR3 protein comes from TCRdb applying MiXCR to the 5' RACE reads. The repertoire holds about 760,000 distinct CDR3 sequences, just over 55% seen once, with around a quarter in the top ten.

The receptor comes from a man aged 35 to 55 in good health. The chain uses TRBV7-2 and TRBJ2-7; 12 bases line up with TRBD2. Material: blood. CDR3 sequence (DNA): TGTGCCAGCAGCTTGGGATCTAGCGGGAGGGAAGAGACCCGGTACTTC. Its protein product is CASSLGSSGREETRYF. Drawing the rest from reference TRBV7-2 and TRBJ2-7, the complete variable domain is GAGVSQSPSNKVTEKGKDVELRCDPISGHTALYWYRQSLGQGLEFLIYFQGNSAPDKSGLPSDRFSAERTGGSVSTLTIQRTQQEDSAVYLCASSLGSSGREETRYFGPGTRLTVT.